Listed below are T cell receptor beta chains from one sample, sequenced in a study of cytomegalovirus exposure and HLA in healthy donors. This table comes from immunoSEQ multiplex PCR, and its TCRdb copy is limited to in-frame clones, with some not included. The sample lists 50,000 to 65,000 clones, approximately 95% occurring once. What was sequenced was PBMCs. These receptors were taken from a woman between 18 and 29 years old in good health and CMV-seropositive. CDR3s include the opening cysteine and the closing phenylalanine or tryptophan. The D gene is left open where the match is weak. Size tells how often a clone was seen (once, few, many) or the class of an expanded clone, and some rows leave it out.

TGTGCCAGCTCCCCGGGACAGGGGGACTACGAGCAGTACTTC	CASSPGQGDYEQYF	TRBV18	TRBD1	TRBJ2-7	once
TGTGCCAGCAGCCAACTACTGGATGGGACACATGCAGCTTTCTTT	CASSQLLDGTHAAFF	TRBV4-2	-	TRBJ1-1	-
TGTGCCAGCAGTAGCTCTTACCCCTACGAGCAGTACTTC	CASSSSYPYEQYF	TRBV28	-	TRBJ2-7	-
TGTGCCAGCAGGGGGACAGGACGGGGAAACACCATATATTTT	CASRGTGRGNTIYF	TRBV25-1	TRBD1	TRBJ1-3	-
TGTGCCAGCAGTACGCCAGGGGGAAGCGGCTACACCTTC	CASSTPGGSGYTF	TRBV28	TRBD1	TRBJ1-2	-
TGTGCCAGCACACGCCGGACAGCAAATCATTCACCCCTCCACTTT	CASTRRTANHSPLHF	TRBV2	-	TRBJ1-6	-
TGTGCCAGCAGTCCCCCGGCTAGCGGCCACAATGAGCAGTTCTTC	CASSPPASGHNEQFF	TRBV27	TRBD2	TRBJ2-1	-
TGCAGCGTTGAAGCTGACCCATTTAGACAGGGGAATAGAGGCTATGGCTACACCTTC	CSVEADPFRQGNRGYGYTF	TRBV29-1	TRBD1	TRBJ1-2	-
TGTGCCAGCTCACCACCGGCCGCCGGGGAAAAACTGTTTTTT	CASSPPAAGEKLFF	TRBV18	-	TRBJ1-4	-
TGCGCCAGCAGCCAAGATTTCGTCAGGGGTCGAAACACCATATATTTT	CASSQDFVRGRNTIYF	TRBV4-3	-	TRBJ1-3	-
TGTGCCAGCAGCCTAGGGACTAGCGGAGAGACCCAGTACTTC	CASSLGTSGETQYF	TRBV7-3	TRBD2	TRBJ2-5	-
TGTGCCAGCAGCGGGAGCGGGACAGGCTCATACGAGCAGTACTTC	CASSGSGTGSYEQYF	TRBV7-9	-	TRBJ2-7	-
TGTGCCATCAGTGCGTTGGGGCAGGGGCGGAATTCACCCCTCCACTTT	CAISALGQGRNSPLHF	TRBV10-3	-	TRBJ1-6	few
TGTGCCAGCAGCCCCCCGACTAGCGGGGGGGTTTATACGCAGTATTTT	CASSPPTSGGVYTQYF	TRBV27	TRBD2	TRBJ2-3	-
TGTGCTAGTGCCAAACTCAGGGCCCCCGCGAACACCGGGGAGCTGTTTTTT	CASAKLRAPANTGELFF	TRBV12-5	-	TRBJ2-2	-
TGTGCCAGCAGTTTGGTAGCGGGAGTCCGGGAGCAGTTCTTC	CASSLVAGVREQFF	TRBV27	TRBD2	TRBJ2-1	-
TGTGCCAGCAGTTTTGCAGGGCTCCACGAGCAGTACTTC	CASSFAGLHEQYF	TRBV28	-	TRBJ2-7	-
TGCGCCAGCAGCCCCGGGGGGACCGGGGAGCTGTTTTTT	CASSPGGTGELFF	TRBV5-1	TRBD2	TRBJ2-2	-
TGTGCCAGCAGTTTCCAGGGGGGCAATGAGCAGTTCTTC	CASSFQGGNEQFF	TRBV28	-	TRBJ2-1	-
TGTGCCAGCAGTTTAAGGGCGGGAGAGCAGTACTTC	CASSLRAGEQYF	TRBV28	-	TRBJ2-7	once
TGCGCCAGCAGCCTGTTAGCGGTAGAAACCTACGAGCAGTACTTC	CASSLLAVETYEQYF	TRBV5-1	-	TRBJ2-7	-
TGCGCCAGCAGCCAAGACGCGGCAGGGGGTATCGCCGGGGAGCTGTTTTTT	CASSQDAAGGIAGELFF	TRBV4-3	TRBD1	TRBJ2-2	-
TGTGCCAGCAGCTTGGCTTTTCGGCTAGCGGGAGGGCCGGGCTACGAGCAGTACTTC	CASSLAFRLAGGPGYEQYF	TRBV5-5	TRBD2	TRBJ2-7	-
TGTGCCAGCAGCTTATTCGGGGAAACCACTGAAGCTTTCTTT	CASSLFGETTEAFF	TRBV7-3	-	TRBJ1-1	-
TGTGCCAGTAGTAGGATAGGAAATTCCGGGACTAGGGGCTACACCTTC	CASSRIGNSGTRGYTF	TRBV19	-	TRBJ1-2	-
TGTGCCAGCAGCTCCCGCGAAAACACTGAAGCTTTCTTT	CASSSRENTEAFF	TRBV5-4	-	TRBJ1-1	-
TGCAGTGCTCTAGCGGGGAACACAGATACGCAGTATTTT	CSALAGNTDTQYF	TRBV29-1	TRBD2	TRBJ2-3	-
TGTGCCAGCGGGGGGGCTCACAATTCACCCCTCCACTTT	CASGGAHNSPLHF	TRBV6-5	-	TRBJ1-6	-
TGTGCCAGCAGTTTGACTGAGACCTACGAGCAGTACTTC	CASSLTETYEQYF	TRBV28	-	TRBJ2-7	-
TGTGCCAGCAGCCCCTCGGGGATCGGCTACACCTTC	CASSPSGIGYTF	TRBV6-5	-	TRBJ1-2	-
TGTGCCAGCAGTTACAGTCGGACTAGCGGGTTTTTAGGATTC	CASSYSRTSGFLGF	TRBV6-5	TRBD2	TRBJ2-7	-
TGTGCCAGCAGTGTCACGGGGGAGGGTCAGCCCCAGCATTTT	CASSVTGEGQPQHF	TRBV6-1	-	TRBJ1-5	-
TGTGCCAGCAGCTTGGCGGGGGTGAGTCTCCAAGAGACCCAGTACTTC	CASSLAGVSLQETQYF	TRBV5-6	-	TRBJ2-5	-
TGTGCCAGCAGCTTCCGGCGACAGGGGGCGAGAGATACGCAGTATTTT	CASSFRRQGARDTQYF	TRBV5-8	TRBD1	TRBJ2-3	-
TGTGCCAGCAGCCAACCGGGGGGCAATGAGCAGTTCTTC	CASSQPGGNEQFF	TRBV5-6	TRBD2	TRBJ2-1	-
TGTGCCACCTGGGTGGGGGGGATGAACACTGAAGCTTTCTTT	CATWVGGMNTEAFF	TRBV28	-	TRBJ1-1	-
TGTGCCAGCAGTCTCCGACAGGGGGGGTACCAAGAGACCCAGTACTTC	CASSLRQGGYQETQYF	TRBV27	TRBD1	TRBJ2-5	-
TGTGCCAGCAGCTCGTTGGAGACTGAAGCTTTCTTT	CASSSLETEAFF	TRBV7-6	-	TRBJ1-1	-
TGTGCCAGTAGTATAGATCCGCACCTCTACACAGATACGCAGTATTTT	CASSIDPHLYTDTQYF	TRBV19	-	TRBJ2-3	-
TGTGCCAGCAGGTCCTCTGGGGGAGGTGGCTACACCTTC	CASRSSGGGGYTF	TRBV7-2	-	TRBJ1-2	-
TGTGCCAGCAGCTTAGGTCCCGGTCGGGGATGGGAGCAGTACTTC	CASSLGPGRGWEQYF	TRBV11-2	-	TRBJ2-7	-
TGTGCCTGGGGGCGGACAGGGAGTGAAATAAACACCTTC	CAWGRTGSEINTF	TRBV30	TRBD1	TRBJ1-2	-